The 12 T cell receptor beta chains reported below all come from one sample, sequenced in a study of shared clonotypes between healthy human individuals. The repertoire was sequenced with immunoSEQ multiplex PCR; TCRdb's copy has only in-frame clones and lacks some. The profile shows about 92,000 clones, 40% to 55% of them singletons. Specimen: PBMCs. The receptors were gathered from a middle-aged woman in good health. Some clones in this sample may be carry-over from other donors' samples.

This clone was counted a few times. The V call is TRBV7-9, the J call TRBJ2-5; D might be TRBD2 (7 bases). V lost 11 bases, J lost 5 bases, and 18 bases lay in between. The CDR3 is made up of 13 amino acids. The V gene's germline CDR1 is SEHNR and CDR2 FQNEAQ (reference sequence). CDR3: CAHRGGAGETQYF. In DNA, the CDR3 is TGTGCCCACCGTGGGGGGGCTGGGGAGACCCAGTACTTC.

This chain connects TRBV7-9 to TRBJ2-1; 9 bases line up with TRBD2. J lost 6 bases, V lost 5 bases, and 11 bases had no gene match. The CDR3 runs to 16 residues. CDR1 and CDR2 from the germline V gene are SEHNR and FQNEAQ (reference sequence). The DNA for the CDR3 is TGTGCCAGCAGCCAAGATGAAGGTAGCGGGAGCAATGAGCAGTTCTTC. This gives the protein CASSQDEGSGSNEQFF.

The chain employs TRBV2 and TRBJ1-2; 10 bases are a match to TRBD1. The germline CDR1 and CDR2 sequences are SNHLY and FYNNEI. With 9 bases clipped from V and 5 bases from J, the junction kept 6 bases outside the gene matches. The length of the CDR3 is 13 residues. CDR3 loop: CASDRGRSYGYTF. In nucleotides, the CDR3 is TGTGCCAGTGACAGGGGGCGTTCTTATGGCTACACCTTC.

This clone was found many times. Sequence at one end of the junction differs from germline and may be a read error. The V and J genes are TRBV30 and TRBJ1-1, with D perhaps matching TRBD1 (5 bases). The CDR3 loop spans 11 amino acids. The germline V gene encodes CDR1 GTSNPN and CDR2 SVGIG (reference sequence). The CDR3 region has the DNA TGCGCCTGGGGCCGTGGCGCGGCAGCTTTCTTT. It specifies CAWGRGAAAFF.

This clone occurred a few times. The genes are TRBV28 and TRBJ1-5; 10 nucleotides align to TRBD1. There are 18 residues in the CDR3. From germline, CDR1 is MDHEN and CDR2 SYDVKM. V was pared by 5 bases and J by 1 base, with 11 bases of the junction left unmatched. CDR3 region: CASSVPGTGVGSNQPQHF. The CDR3 nucleotides are TGTGCCAGCAGTGTCCCCGGGACAGGGGTGGGGAGCAATCAGCCCCAGCATTTT.

This clone was recorded at least ten times. Possible read error: a much larger clone is one base away. The same CDR3 also results from other DNA sequences found in this sample. The rearrangement joins TRBV30 to TRBJ1-1, with no clear D. Germline V gene sequence: CDR1 GTSNPN, CDR2 SVGIG (reference sequence). The CDR3 runs to 11 residues. V was shortened by 5 bases and J by 11 bases, with 15 bases between the two germline ends. The CDR3 here is CAWGPGCLAFF. The DNA of the CDR3 is TGTGCCTGGGGACCGGGATGTTTGGCTTTCTTT. The full variable domain, rest sourced from reference TRBV30 and TRBJ1-1, is SQTIHQWPATLVQPVGSPLSLECTVEGTSNPNLYWYRQAAGRGLQLLFYSVGIGQISSEVPQNLSASRPQDRQFILSSKKLLLSDSGFYLCAWGPGCLAFFGQGTRLTVV.

This clone was picked up many times. The chain uses TRBV6-6 and TRBJ1-5; 7 bases match TRBD1. The CDR3 totals 13 residues. Trimming took 5 bases from V and 4 from J; bases not matched to a gene: 2. Germline V gene data show CDR1 as MNHNY and CDR2 as SVGAGI (reference sequence). CDR3 in amino acids: CASSRQGNQPQHF. The DNA for the CDR3 is TGTGCCAGCAGTAGACAGGGTAATCAGCCCCAGCATTTT.

This chain's CDR3 is CASSPPVGTGTGETQYF. As DNA, the CDR3 is TGTGCCAGCTCACCACCGGTGGGGACAGGGACAGGAGAGACCCAGTACTTC. The rearrangement uses TRBV18 and TRBJ2-5; 9 bases map to TRBD1. The V segment lost 0 bases and the J segment 4 bases; nucleotides outside the gene matches: 9. The CDR3 totals 17 residues. Germline lookup yields CDR1 KGHSH and CDR2 LQKENI.

This sequence joins TRBV4-3 and TRBJ1-1, with 9 bases matching TRBD1. The germline V gene has CDR1 LGHNA and CDR2 YSLEER. The J segment lost 0 bases and the V segment lost 4 bases, leaving 0 bases of the junction unmatched. There are 14 residues in the CDR3. The CDR3 DNA is TGCGCCAGCAGCCGGGACAGGGTGAACACTGAAGCTTTCTTT. Its translation: CASSRDRVNTEAFF.

The chain employs TRBV7-2 and TRBJ2-1; TRBD2 agrees at 9 bases. The CDR3 has 15 residues. The germline V gene encodes CDR1 SGHTA and CDR2 FQGNSA. V shed 5 bases and J 4 bases; nucleotides not matched to a gene: 6. For the CDR3, the DNA is TGTGCCAGCAGCGTGCAAGCGGGAGGATACAATGAGCAGTTCTTC. Translation gives CASSVQAGGYNEQFF.

About this clone: A far more abundant clone sits one base away, making this likely a read error. This chain joins TRBV25-1 and TRBJ2-5; D unclear. The better agreement between TRBJ2-7 and the DNA end casts doubt on the J call. CDR3 length equals 12 residues. Per the germline V gene, CDR1 is MGHDK and CDR2 is SYGVNS. The CDR3 spells CASSEYRCEQYF. The CDR3 DNA reads TGTGCCAGCAGTGAATATAGATGCGAGCAGTACTTC.

This clone occurred many times. V usage is TRBV6-5 and J usage is TRBJ2-7; 11 nucleotides agree with TRBD2. CDR1 is MNHEY, CDR2 SVGAGI, per germline. V shed 6 bases, J shed 4 bases, and the junction held 8 bases outside the gene matches. This CDR3 is 15 amino acids long. The CDR3 DNA follows: TGTGCCAGCAGACGGGGGACTAGCGGAGGGTACGAGCAGTACTTC. It codes for CASRRGTSGGYEQYF.